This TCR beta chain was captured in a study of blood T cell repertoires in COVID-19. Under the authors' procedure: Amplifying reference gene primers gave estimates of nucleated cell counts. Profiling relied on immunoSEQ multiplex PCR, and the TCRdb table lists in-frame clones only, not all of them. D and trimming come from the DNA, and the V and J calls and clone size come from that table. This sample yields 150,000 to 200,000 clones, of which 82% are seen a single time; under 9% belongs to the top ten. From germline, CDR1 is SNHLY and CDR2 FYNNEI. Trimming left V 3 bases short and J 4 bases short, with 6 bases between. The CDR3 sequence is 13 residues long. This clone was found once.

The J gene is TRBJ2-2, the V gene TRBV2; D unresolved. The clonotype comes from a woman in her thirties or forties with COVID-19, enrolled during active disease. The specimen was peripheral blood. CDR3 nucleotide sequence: TGTGCCAGCAGTGACAGTTTCACCGGGGAGCTGTTTTTT. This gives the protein CASSDSFTGELFF.